This TCR beta chain is from a study of beta chain features in type 1 diabetes. A few counts support this clone. The whole isolated RNA underwent reverse transcription, so sequencing captured expressed TCRB transcripts. Here immunoSEQ multiplex PCR was the method, and the copy in TCRdb shows in-frame clones only, minus some. The data contain 140,000 to 150,000 clones, 8% to 13% of them singletons. The CDR3 runs to 14 residues. Trimming removed 5 bases from V and 5 bases from J; junction bases left unmatched: 9. CDR1 SGHRS and CDR2 YFSETQ come from the germline V gene. The sequenced material came from naive CD4+ T cells from blood. The chain joins TRBV5-1 to TRBJ2-7; TRBD1 matches at 8 bases. This sequence was found in a man aged 18 to 30 in good health. CDR3 sequence: CASSSGQGRDEQYF. The CDR3 DNA is TGCGCCAGCAGTTCAGGACAGGGCCGAGACGAGCAGTACTTC.